Each of the 8 T cell receptor beta chains below was sequenced from the same sample in a study of OX40 agonist ivuxolimab in advanced cancers. Only in-frame clones appear in the TCRdb table, and some are missing; sequencing was by immunoSEQ multiplex PCR. Of tens of thousands of clones in the sample, 89% are singletons; the top ten hold 15% to 20%. Source: CD4+ or CD8+ T cells sorted from blood, taken in a trial of the OX40 agonist ivuxolimab. The receptors here all came from an adult with an advanced solid tumor such as melanoma, head and neck, liver or kidney cancer.

The rearrangement joins TRBV7-9 to TRBJ2-2; D is unresolved. The V gene's germline CDR1 is SEHNR and CDR2 FQNEAQ (reference sequence). This CDR3 spans 14 amino acids. V was clipped by 0 bases and J by 5 bases, with 7 bases between them. Here the CDR3 reads CASSLAQETGELFF. In DNA form, the CDR3 reads TGTGCCAGCAGCTTAGCGCAGGAAACCGGGGAGCTGTTTTTT.

The chain is built from TRBV19 and TRBJ1-2; TRBD1 matches 7 bases. The CDR3 is made up of 16 amino acids. In germline, CDR1 is LNHDA, CDR2 SQIVND (reference sequence). The ends lost 5 bases at V and 7 bases at J; junction bases unmatched: 16. In DNA form, the CDR3 reads TGTGCCAGTAGTCCAGAGGAGGGGGCGACGCTTGGTGGCTACACCTTC. This codes for CASSPEEGATLGGYTF.

J is TRBJ2-1 and V is TRBV5-1, with D possibly being TRBD1 or TRBD2 (5 bases each). Trimming removed 6 bases at V and 8 bases at J, with 18 bases between. CDR1 and CDR2 from the germline V gene are SGHRS and YFSETQ. This CDR3 region has 14 residues. The CDR3 is CASTPGAPDDEQFF. The CDR3 nucleotides read TGCGCCAGCACCCCCGGGGCACCGGACGATGAGCAGTTCTTC.

In regard to this clone: The same CDR3 can be traced to other DNA sequences in this sample. This chain links TRBV6-4 with TRBJ2-3; D possibly corresponds to TRBD2 (6 bases). The ends were cut back, 0 bases at V and 0 bases at J, with 7 bases in the middle. The CDR3 is 15 residues long. Germline lookup yields CDR1 MRHNA and CDR2 SNTAGT. The CDR3 DNA reads TGTGCCAGCAGTGACTCTGCGGGGAGCACAGATACGCAGTATTTT. Protein: CASSDSAGSTDTQYF.

The chain links TRBV6-1 to TRBJ2-3; 9 bases are shared with TRBD2. Looked up from germline, CDR1 is MNHNS and CDR2 is SASEGT. This CDR3 has 17 amino acids. V shed 4 bases, J shed 2 bases, and the junction held 10 bases outside the gene matches. The CDR3 loop reads CASSGEREAIPTDTQYF. The CDR3 coding sequence is TGTGCCAGCAGTGGGGAGCGGGAGGCCATCCCCACAGATACGCAGTATTTT.

This chain links TRBV28 with TRBJ1-5; 7 positions agree with TRBD1. This CDR3 has 16 amino acids. V lost 5 bases and J lost 3; bases outside the gene matches: 10. Germline CDR1 MDHEN, CDR2 SYDVKM. The CDR3 nucleotides are TGTGCCAGCAGTGCTACAGGGGTGGCTATCAATCAGCCCCAGCATTTT. It is translated as CASSATGVAINQPQHF.

The chain is built from TRBV18 and TRBJ2-1, with a tentative D call TRBD1 (6 bases). Germline assignment: CDR1 KGHSH and CDR2 LQKENI. V was cut by 0 bases and J by 5 bases, with 11 bases left in between. This CDR3 is 15 amino acids long. The CDR3 nucleotides read TGTGCCAGCTCACCACCGGCAGGGGCCGACAATGAGCAGTTCTTC. It translates to CASSPPAGADNEQFF.

The V and J genes are TRBV10-3 and TRBJ2-7; 13 bases agree with TRBD2. J was trimmed by 0 bases and V by 3 bases; bases with no gene match: 5. CDR1 and CDR2 from the germline V gene are ENHRY and SYGVKD. The CDR3 runs to 17 residues. CDR3 in amino acids: CAISEPGLAGTSYEQYF. CDR3 bases: TGTGCCATCAGTGAACCGGGACTAGCGGGAACCTCCTACGAGCAGTACTTC.